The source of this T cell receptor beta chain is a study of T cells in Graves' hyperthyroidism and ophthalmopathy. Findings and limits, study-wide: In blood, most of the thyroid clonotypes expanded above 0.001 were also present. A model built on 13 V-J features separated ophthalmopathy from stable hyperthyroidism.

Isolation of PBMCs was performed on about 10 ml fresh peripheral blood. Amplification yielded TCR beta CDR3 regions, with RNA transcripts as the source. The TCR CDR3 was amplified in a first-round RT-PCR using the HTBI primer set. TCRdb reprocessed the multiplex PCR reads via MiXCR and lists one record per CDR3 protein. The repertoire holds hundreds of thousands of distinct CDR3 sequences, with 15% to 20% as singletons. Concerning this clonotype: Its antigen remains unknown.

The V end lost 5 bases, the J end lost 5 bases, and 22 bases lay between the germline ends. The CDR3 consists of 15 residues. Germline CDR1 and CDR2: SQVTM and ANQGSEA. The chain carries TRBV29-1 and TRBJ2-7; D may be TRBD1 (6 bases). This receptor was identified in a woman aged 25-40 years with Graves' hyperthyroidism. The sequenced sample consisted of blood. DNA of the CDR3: TGCAGCGTTCCAAAGAGGGGGACAATTAACAACGAGCAGTACTTC. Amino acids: CSVPKRGTINNEQYF.